A single T cell receptor (beta chain) is shown here with its context. The data are from a study of T cell changes during pregnancy in multiple sclerosis. Some clones are missing from TCRdb's copy, which holds only in-frame ones; the method was immunoSEQ multiplex PCR. The repertoire includes 79,000 or so clones, around 85% of them detected once, and over 3% sits in the top ten. V was trimmed by 4 bases and J by 8 bases, leaving 16 bases between them. In germline, CDR1 is SGHTS, CDR2 YDEGEE. This CDR3 region has 14 residues. Sample: peripheral blood, taken before pregnancy. V gene TRBV5-8 combines with J gene TRBJ2-1, with D possibly TRBD1 on 6 matching bases. The sequence derives from a female donor with multiple sclerosis, enrolled in a pregnancy study. The CDR3 nucleotides are TGTGCCAGCAGCGTCTACAGGGTAGGGGATGAGCAGTTCTTC. The encoded protein is CASSVYRVGDEQFF.